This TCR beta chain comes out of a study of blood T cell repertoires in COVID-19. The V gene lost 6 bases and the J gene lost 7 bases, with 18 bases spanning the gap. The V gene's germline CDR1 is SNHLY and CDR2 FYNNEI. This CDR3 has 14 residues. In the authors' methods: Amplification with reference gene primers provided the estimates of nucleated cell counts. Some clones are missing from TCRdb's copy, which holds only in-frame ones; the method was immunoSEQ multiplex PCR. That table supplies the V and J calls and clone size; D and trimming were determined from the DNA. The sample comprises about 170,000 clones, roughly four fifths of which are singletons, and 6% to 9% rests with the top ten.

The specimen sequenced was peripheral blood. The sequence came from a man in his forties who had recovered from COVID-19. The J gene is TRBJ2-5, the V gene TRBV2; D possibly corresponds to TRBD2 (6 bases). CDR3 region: CASSPTSRPGTQYF. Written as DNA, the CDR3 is TGTGCCAGCAGCCCTACTAGCCGCCCCGGGACCCAGTACTTC.